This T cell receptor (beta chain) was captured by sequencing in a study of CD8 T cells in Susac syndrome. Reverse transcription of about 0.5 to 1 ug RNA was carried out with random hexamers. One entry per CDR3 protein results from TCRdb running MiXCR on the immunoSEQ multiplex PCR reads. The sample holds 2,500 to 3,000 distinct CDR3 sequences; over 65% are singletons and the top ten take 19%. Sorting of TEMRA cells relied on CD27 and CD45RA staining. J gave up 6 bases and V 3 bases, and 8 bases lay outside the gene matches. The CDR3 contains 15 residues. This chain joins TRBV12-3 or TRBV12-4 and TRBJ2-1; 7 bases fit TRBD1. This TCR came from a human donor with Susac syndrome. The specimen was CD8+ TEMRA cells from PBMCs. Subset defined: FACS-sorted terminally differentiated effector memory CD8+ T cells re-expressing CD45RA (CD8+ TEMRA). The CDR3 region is CASSFGHRGTNEQFF. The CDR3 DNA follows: TGTGCCAGCAGTTTTGGGCACAGGGGCACCAATGAGCAGTTCTTC.